The 11 T cell receptor beta chains given below trace back to one sample, sequenced in a study of blood T cell repertoires in COVID-19. The repertoire was sequenced with immunoSEQ multiplex PCR; TCRdb's copy has only in-frame clones and lacks some. The sample lists around 70,000 clones; about 89% were seen once. The sample comprised peripheral blood. The origin of the receptors is a human donor in a cohort sampled during active COVID-19.

The gene calls are TRBV27 and TRBJ2-3, with no clear D. V was pared by 2 bases and J by 5 bases, with 11 bases between. Germline CDR1 and CDR2: MNHEY and SMNVEV (reference sequence). The CDR3 totals 14 residues. CDR3 region: CASSLQRGLDTQYF. The CDR3, as DNA: TGTGCCAGCAGTTTACAGCGTGGTTTAGATACGCAGTATTTT.

The chain combines TRBV18 with TRBJ2-7; a possible D gene is TRBD1 (5 bases). The V gene lost 1 base and the J gene lost 3 bases, with 16 bases spanning the gap. The germline V gene has CDR1 KGHSH and CDR2 LQKENI. The CDR3 has 16 residues. DNA of the CDR3: TGTGCCAGCTCACCACTTCAGGGCCAAAACAGCTACGAGCAGTACTTC. Its protein product is CASSPLQGQNSYEQYF. The full variable domain, its missing parts supplied by reference TRBV18 and TRBJ2-7, is NAGVMQNPRHLVRRRGQEARLRCSPMKGHSHVYWYRQLPEEGLKFMVYLQKENIIDESGMPKERFSAEFPKEGPSILRIQQVVRGDSAAYFCASSPLQGQNSYEQYFGPGTRLTVT.

V usage is TRBV5-4 and J usage is TRBJ2-1; 8 bases align to TRBD2. The CDR3 has 14 residues. V shed 4 bases and J 4 bases; nucleotides not matched to a gene: 4. CDR1 and CDR2 (germline): SGHNT, YYREEE (reference sequence). The CDR3 DNA reads as TGTGCCAGCAGCCCGGGACTAGAATACAATGAGCAGTTCTTC. Amino acids: CASSPGLEYNEQFF. The full variable domain, its missing parts supplied by reference TRBV5-4 and TRBJ2-1, is ETGVTQSPTHLIKTRGQQVTLRCSSQSGHNTVSWYQQALGQGPQFIFQYYREEENGRGNFPPRFSGLQFPNYSSELNVNALELDDSALYLCASSPGLEYNEQFFGPGTRLTVL.

The V and J genes are TRBV19 and TRBJ2-5; no clear D gene. Per germline, CDR1 LNHDA and CDR2 SQIVND (reference sequence). V lost 1 base and J 5 bases, leaving 8 bases between the germline ends. The CDR3 extends over 13 amino acids. The CDR3 DNA sequence: TGTGCCAGTAGTATAGCTGACTGGGAGACCCAGTACTTC. Residues: CASSIADWETQYF.

The V gene is TRBV4-3, the J gene TRBJ2-3, with 12 bases that match TRBD2. The CDR3 sequence is 16 residues long. CDR1 is LGHNA, CDR2 YSLEER, per germline. With V trimmed by 5 bases and J by 5 bases, 8 bases remained unmatched. CDR3 DNA: TGCGCCAGCAGCGTCCTAGCGGGGGGGCAGAAAGATACGCAGTATTTT. This translates into CASSVLAGGQKDTQYF.

CDR3 nucleotide sequence: TGTGCCAGCAGCCCCACCACTGTCCGTGGCTACACCTTC. Protein product: CASSPTTVRGYTF. J is TRBJ1-2 and V is TRBV6-5; the D is unclear. Germline V gives CDR1 MNHEY, CDR2 SVGAGI. V lost 6 bases, J lost 7 bases, and 15 bases lay in between. The CDR3 sequence is 13 residues long.

The chain is built from TRBV10-3 and TRBJ2-1, with unresolved D. Between the trimmed V and J ends, which lost 4 bases and 10 bases, there was a span of 14 bases. Looked up from germline, CDR1 is ENHRY and CDR2 is SYGVKD. The CDR3 loop spans 13 amino acids. The CDR3 bases are TGTGCCATCAGTGTGTCCCCCCGCCAGGAGCAGTTCTTC. Protein sequence: CAISVSPRQEQFF.

J is TRBJ2-5 and V is TRBV28; 9 nucleotides match TRBD2. This CDR3 is built from 17 residues. Per the germline V gene, CDR1 is MDHEN and CDR2 is SYDVKM. The V segment lost 6 bases and the J segment 1 base; nucleotides outside the gene matches: 12. The CDR3 DNA sequence: TGTGCCAGCAGACCGCTGCCCCTAGCGGGGCTCCAAGAGACCCAGTACTTC. It is translated as CASRPLPLAGLQETQYF.

This clone was observed once. The J gene is TRBJ1-6, the V gene TRBV6-5; the match to TRBD1 covers 7 bases. Trimming removed 6 bases from V and 6 bases from J; junction bases left unmatched: 5. CDR3 length equals 14 residues. Germline assignment: CDR1 MNHEY and CDR2 SVGAGI. CDR3 nucleotides: TGTGCCAGCAGACCCGGACAGGTTAATTCACCCCTCCACTTT. It yields the protein CASRPGQVNSPLHF.

This chain uses TRBV4-1 with TRBJ1-2; TRBD1 might be the D (5 bases). Germline-derived CDR1 and CDR2 are MGHRA and YSYEKL. The CDR3 loop spans 15 amino acids. The V end was cut by 0 bases, the J end by 3 bases, with 11 bases between. The CDR3 DNA follows: TGCGCCAGCAGCCAAGACGGGGGTGCGGACTATGGCTACACCTTC. It translates to CASSQDGGADYGYTF.

The CDR3 DNA is TGTGCCAGCAGTCTAAGGACAGGGCCCGGGGGGACAGATACGCAGTATTTT. It specifies CASSLRTGPGGTDTQYF. The rearrangement uses TRBV27 and TRBJ2-3; possible D gene TRBD1, 8 bases. Germline CDR1 MNHEY, CDR2 SMNVEV (reference sequence). The CDR3 totals 17 residues. V lost 5 bases, J lost 3 bases, and 21 bases lay in between.